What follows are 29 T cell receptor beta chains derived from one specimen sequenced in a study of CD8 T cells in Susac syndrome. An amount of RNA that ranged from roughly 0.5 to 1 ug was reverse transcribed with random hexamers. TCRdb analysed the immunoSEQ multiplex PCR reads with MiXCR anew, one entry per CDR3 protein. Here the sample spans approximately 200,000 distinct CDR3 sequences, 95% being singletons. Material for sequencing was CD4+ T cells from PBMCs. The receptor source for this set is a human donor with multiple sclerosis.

The CDR3 sequence is CASSVEIGNTEAFF. The DNA of the CDR3 is TGTGCCAGCAGCGTGGAAATCGGGAACACTGAAGCTTTCTTT. The chain carries TRBV9 and TRBJ1-1; unclear D gene. Germline V CDR1 and CDR2: SGDLS, YYNGEE. Trimming took off 2 bases at V and 1 base at J, with 9 bases between the two ends. This CDR3 comprises 14 residues. Using reference TRBV9 and TRBJ1-1 for the parts outside the CDR3, the full variable domain is DSGVTQTPKHLITATGQRVTLRCSPRSGDLSVYWYQQSLDQGLQFLIQYYNGEERAKGNILERFSAQQFPDLHSELNLSSLELGDSALYFCASSVEIGNTEAFFGQGTRLTVV.

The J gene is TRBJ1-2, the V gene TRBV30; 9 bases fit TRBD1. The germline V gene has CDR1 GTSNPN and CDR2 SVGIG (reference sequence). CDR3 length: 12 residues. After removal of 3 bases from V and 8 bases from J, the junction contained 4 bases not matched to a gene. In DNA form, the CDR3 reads TGTGCCTGGAGCCAGGGACAGGGAGGCTACACCTTC. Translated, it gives CAWSQGQGGYTF. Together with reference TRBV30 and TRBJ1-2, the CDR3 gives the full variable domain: SQTIHQWPATLVQPVGSPLSLECTVEGTSNPNLYWYRQAAGRGLQLLFYSVGIGQISSEVPQNLSASRPQDRQFILSSKKLLLSDSGFYLCAWSQGQGGYTFGSGTRLTVV.

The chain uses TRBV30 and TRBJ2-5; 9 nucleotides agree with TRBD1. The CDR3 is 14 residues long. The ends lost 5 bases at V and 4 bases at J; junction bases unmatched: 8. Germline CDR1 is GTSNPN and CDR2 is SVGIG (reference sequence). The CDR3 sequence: CAWAPGTGRETQYF. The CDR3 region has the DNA TGTGCCTGGGCGCCTGGGACAGGGCGAGAGACCCAGTACTTC.

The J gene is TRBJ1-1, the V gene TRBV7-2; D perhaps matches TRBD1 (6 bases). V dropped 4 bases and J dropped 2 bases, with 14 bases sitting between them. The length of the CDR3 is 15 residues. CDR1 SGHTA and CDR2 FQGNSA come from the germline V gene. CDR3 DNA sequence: TGTGCCAGCAGCTGGACCGGGACAACCAACACTGAAGCTTTCTTT. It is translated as CASSWTGTTNTEAFF.

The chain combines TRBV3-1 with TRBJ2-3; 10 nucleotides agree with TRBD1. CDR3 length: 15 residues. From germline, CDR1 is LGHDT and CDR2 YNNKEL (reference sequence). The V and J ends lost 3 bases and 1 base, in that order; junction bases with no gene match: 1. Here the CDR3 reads CASSQGTGGTDTQYF. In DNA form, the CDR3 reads TGTGCCAGCAGCCAGGGGACAGGGGGCACAGATACGCAGTATTTT.

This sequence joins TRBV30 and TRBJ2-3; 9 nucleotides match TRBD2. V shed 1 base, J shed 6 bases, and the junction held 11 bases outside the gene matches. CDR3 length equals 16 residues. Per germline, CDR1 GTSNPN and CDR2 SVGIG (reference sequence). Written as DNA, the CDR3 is TGTGCCTGGAGTGGAAGTCCCAGCGGGGGGTTTGATACGCAGTATTTT. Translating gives CAWSGSPSGGFDTQYF.

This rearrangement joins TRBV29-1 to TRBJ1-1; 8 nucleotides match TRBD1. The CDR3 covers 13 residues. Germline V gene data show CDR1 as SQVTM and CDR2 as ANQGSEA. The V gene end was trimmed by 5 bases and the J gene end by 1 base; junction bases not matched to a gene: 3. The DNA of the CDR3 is TGCAGCGTTATCAGGGGGCAGAACACTGAAGCTTTCTTT. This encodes CSVIRGQNTEAFF.

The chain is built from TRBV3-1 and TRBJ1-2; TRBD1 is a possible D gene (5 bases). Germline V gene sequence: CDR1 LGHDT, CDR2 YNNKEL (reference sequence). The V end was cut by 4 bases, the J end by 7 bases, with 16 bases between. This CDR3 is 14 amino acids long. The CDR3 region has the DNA TGTGCCAGCAGCCTTCGGGGGGGAGACGCTGGCTACACCTTC. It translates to CASSLRGGDAGYTF.

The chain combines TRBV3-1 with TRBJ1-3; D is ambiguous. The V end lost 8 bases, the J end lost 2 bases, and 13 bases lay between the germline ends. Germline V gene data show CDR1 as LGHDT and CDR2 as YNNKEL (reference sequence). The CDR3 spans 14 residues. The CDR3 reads CASSRKGPGNTIYF. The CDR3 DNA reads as TGTGCCAGCTCTCGGAAGGGCCCTGGAAACACCATATATTTT.

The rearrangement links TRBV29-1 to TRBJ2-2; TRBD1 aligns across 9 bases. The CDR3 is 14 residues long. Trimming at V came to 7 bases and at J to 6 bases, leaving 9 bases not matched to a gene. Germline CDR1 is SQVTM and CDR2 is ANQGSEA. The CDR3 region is CSGLDRGVPGELFF. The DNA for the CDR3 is TGCAGCGGTTTGGACAGGGGTGTCCCCGGGGAGCTGTTTTTT.

CDR3 in amino acids: CSASRTGTSHNEQFF. The CDR3 DNA follows: TGCAGTGCTAGCCGGACAGGGACAAGCCACAATGAGCAGTTCTTC. The chain is built from TRBV20-1 and TRBJ2-1, with 8 bases identical to TRBD1. The germline gives CDR1 DFQATT, CDR2 SNEGSKA (reference sequence). The CDR3 has 15 residues. V lost 3 bases, J lost 5 bases, and 9 bases stayed unmatched.

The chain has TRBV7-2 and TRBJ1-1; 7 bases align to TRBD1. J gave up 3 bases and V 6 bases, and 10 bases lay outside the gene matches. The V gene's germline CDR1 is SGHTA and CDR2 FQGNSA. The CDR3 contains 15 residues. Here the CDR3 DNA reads TGTGCCAGCAGTTTATGGGGACAGTTGGACACTGAAGCTTTCTTT. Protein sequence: CASSLWGQLDTEAFF.

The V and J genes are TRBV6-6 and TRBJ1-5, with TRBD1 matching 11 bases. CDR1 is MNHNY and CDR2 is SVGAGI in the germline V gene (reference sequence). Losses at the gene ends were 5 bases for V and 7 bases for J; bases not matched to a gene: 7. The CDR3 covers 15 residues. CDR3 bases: TGTGCCAGCAGTCCCGGGACAGGGGGGGACCAGCCCCAGCATTTT. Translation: CASSPGTGGDQPQHF.

The CDR3 nucleotides are TGTGCCAGCAGCCAACTAGTGGCTGAGCAGTTCTTC. This encodes CASSQLVAEQFF. This sequence joins TRBV3-1 and TRBJ2-1; no clear D. The CDR3 extends over 12 amino acids. V dropped 2 bases and J dropped 9 bases, with 8 bases sitting between them. The germline CDR1 and CDR2 sequences are LGHDT and YNNKEL (reference sequence).

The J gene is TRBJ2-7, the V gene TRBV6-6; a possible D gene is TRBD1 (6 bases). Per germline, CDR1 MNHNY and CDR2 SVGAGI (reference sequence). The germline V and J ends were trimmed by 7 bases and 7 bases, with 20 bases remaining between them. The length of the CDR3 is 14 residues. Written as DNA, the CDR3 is TGTGCCAGCAACACGGACAGCTGGAGATCTGAGCAGTACTTC. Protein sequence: CASNTDSWRSEQYF.

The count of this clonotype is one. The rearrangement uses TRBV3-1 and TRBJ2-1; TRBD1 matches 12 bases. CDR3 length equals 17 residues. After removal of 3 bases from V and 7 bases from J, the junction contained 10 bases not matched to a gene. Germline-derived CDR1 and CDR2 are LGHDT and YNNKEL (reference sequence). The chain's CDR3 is CASSHTAPGQGANEQFF. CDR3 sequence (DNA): TGTGCCAGCAGCCACACTGCCCCGGGACAGGGGGCGAATGAGCAGTTCTTC.

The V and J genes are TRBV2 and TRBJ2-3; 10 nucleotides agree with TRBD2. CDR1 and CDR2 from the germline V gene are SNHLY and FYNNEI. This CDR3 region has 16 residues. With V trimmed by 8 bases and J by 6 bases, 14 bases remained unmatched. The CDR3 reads CASSLAGAHSGDTQYF. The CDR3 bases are TGTGCCAGCTCCCTAGCGGGGGCCCACTCCGGGGATACGCAGTATTTT.

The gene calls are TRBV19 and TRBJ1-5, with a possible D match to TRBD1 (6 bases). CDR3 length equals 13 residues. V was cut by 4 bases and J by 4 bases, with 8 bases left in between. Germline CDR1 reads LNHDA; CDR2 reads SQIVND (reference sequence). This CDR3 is CASSRDMNQPQHF. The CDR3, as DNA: TGTGCCAGTAGTAGGGACATGAATCAGCCCCAGCATTTT.

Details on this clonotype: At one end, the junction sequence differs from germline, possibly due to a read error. CDR3 sequence: CNARDNEETQYF. The CDR3 DNA is TGCAATGCTAGAGATAACGAGGAGACCCAGTACTTC. The chain has TRBV20-1 and TRBJ2-5; D gene uncertain. This CDR3 comprises 12 residues. Per germline, CDR1 DFQATT and CDR2 SNEGSKA (reference sequence).

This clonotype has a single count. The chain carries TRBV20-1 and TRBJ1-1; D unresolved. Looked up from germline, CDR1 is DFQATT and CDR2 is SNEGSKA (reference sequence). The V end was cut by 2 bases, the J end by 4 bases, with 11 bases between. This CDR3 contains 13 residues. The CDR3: CSARMFGRTEAFF. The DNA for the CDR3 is TGCAGTGCTAGAATGTTCGGTCGCACTGAAGCTTTCTTT.

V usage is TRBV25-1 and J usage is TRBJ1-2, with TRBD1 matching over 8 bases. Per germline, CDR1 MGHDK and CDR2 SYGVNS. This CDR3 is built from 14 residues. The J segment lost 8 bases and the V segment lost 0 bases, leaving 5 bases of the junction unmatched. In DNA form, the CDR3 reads TGTGCCAGCAGTGAATATAGGACAGGGAGCGGCTACACCTTC. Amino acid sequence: CASSEYRTGSGYTF.

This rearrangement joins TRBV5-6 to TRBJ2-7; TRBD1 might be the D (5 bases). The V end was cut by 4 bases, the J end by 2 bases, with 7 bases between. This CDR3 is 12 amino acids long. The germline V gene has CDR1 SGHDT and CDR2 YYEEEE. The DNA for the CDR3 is TGTGCCAGCAGCGTCAGGGCCTACGAGCAGTACTTC. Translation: CASSVRAYEQYF.

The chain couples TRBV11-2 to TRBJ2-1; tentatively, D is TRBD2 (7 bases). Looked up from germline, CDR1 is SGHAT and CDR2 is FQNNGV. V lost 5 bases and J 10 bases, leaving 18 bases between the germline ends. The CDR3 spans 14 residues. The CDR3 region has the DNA TGTGCCAGCAGCCCCCGTGGGGGGGGCGGGGAGCAGTTCTTC. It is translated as CASSPRGGGGEQFF.

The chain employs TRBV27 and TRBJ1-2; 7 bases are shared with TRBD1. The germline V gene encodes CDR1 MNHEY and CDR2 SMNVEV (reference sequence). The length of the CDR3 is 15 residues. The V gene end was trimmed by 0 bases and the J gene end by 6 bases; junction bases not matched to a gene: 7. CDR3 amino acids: CASSLSDRVRDGYTF. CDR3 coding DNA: TGTGCCAGCAGTTTATCCGACAGGGTTAGAGATGGCTACACCTTC.

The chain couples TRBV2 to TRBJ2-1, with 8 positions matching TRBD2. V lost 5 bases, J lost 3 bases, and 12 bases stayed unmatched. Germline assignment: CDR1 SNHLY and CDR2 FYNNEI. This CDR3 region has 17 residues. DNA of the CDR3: TGTGCCAGCAGTCCTCTTAGCGGGGTCAATCTCTACAATGAGCAGTTCTTC. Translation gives CASSPLSGVNLYNEQFF.

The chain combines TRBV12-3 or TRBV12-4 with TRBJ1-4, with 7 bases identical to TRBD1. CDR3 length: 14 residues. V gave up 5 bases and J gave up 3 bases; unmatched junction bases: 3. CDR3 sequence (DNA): TGTGCCAGCAGTGCCACAGGGGCTAATGAAAAACTGTTTTTT. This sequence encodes CASSATGANEKLFF.

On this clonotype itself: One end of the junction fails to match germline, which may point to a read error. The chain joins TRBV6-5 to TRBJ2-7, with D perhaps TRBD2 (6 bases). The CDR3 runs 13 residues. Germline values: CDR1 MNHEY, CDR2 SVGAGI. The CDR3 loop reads CASSHSGGYEQYF. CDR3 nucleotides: TGTGCCAGCAGTCACTCCGGGGGCTACGAGCAGTACTTC.

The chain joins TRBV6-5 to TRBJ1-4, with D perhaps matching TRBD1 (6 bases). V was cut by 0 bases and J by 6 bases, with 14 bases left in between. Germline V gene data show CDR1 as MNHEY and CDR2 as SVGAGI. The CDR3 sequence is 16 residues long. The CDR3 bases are TGTGCCAGCAGTTACTCGATGCAGGGGATGTATGAAAAACTGTTTTTT. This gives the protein CASSYSMQGMYEKLFF.

CDR3: CASSQIGDNTEAFF. The DNA for the CDR3 is TGTGCCAGCAGCCAAATTGGCGATAACACTGAAGCTTTCTTT. The rearrangement links TRBV3-1 to TRBJ1-1; D uncertain. The ends were cut back, 2 bases at V and 2 bases at J, with 9 bases in the middle. The CDR3 spans 14 residues. Germline V gene sequence: CDR1 LGHDT, CDR2 YNNKEL (reference sequence).